Listed below are T cell receptor beta chains from one sample, sequenced in a study of cytomegalovirus exposure and HLA in healthy donors. Produced via immunoSEQ multiplex PCR; TCRdb's table is partial and in-frame only. The sample includes over 250,000 clones, roughly 87% seen only once; the top ten take approximately 1.1%. The sequencing input was PBMCs. The origin of the receptors is a young woman in good health and CMV-seropositive. Both conserved end residues are part of each CDR3. Each record gives: V gene, D gene, clone size, J gene, CDR3 DNA, CDR3 protein. A D gene is named only where the DNA matches it firmly. The listing skips clone size in some rows; elsewhere it reads once, few, many or a size class.

v_call: TRBV28; d_call: TRBD1; clone_size: few; j_call: TRBJ1-2; cdr3_nt: TGTGCCAGCAGTTTTGGGGACAGGAACTATGGCTACACCTTC; cdr3_aa: CASSFGDRNYGYTF
v_call: TRBV7-2; d_call: TRBD1; clone_size: few; j_call: TRBJ2-7; cdr3_nt: TGTGCCAGCAGCCCTCGGGACAGTTATACCTACGAGCAGTACTTC; cdr3_aa: CASSPRDSYTYEQYF
v_call: TRBV6-6; d_call: NA; clone_size: NA; j_call: TRBJ1-1; cdr3_nt: TGTGCCAGCAGTTCACCGCGGTTGACCCATGAAGCTTTCTTT; cdr3_aa: CASSSPRLTHEAFF
v_call: TRBV27; d_call: NA; clone_size: once; j_call: TRBJ2-7; cdr3_nt: TGTGCCAGCAGTTTGTTGGACCCAATAAATTACGAGCAGTACTTC; cdr3_aa: CASSLLDPINYEQYF
v_call: TRBV6-4; d_call: NA; clone_size: NA; j_call: TRBJ2-5; cdr3_nt: TGTGCCAACCCTGGGTTACTGGACCGCTACCAAGAGACCCAGTACTTC; cdr3_aa: CANPGLLDRYQETQYF
v_call: TRBV27; d_call: NA; clone_size: NA; j_call: TRBJ2-7; cdr3_nt: TGTGCCAGCAGTCCGAGCGGTCTCTCCTACGAGCAGTACTTC; cdr3_aa: CASSPSGLSYEQYF
v_call: TRBV7-8; d_call: NA; clone_size: NA; j_call: TRBJ2-5; cdr3_nt: TGTGCCAGCAGCTCCCGGACGGCGGTTGGCCAGTACTTC; cdr3_aa: CASSSRTAVGQYF
v_call: TRBV28; d_call: NA; clone_size: once; j_call: TRBJ2-7; cdr3_nt: TGTGCCAGCAGTCCCCTCGCCGGGGGTAATGGAACCTACGAGCAGTACTTC; cdr3_aa: CASSPLAGGNGTYEQYF
v_call: TRBV27; d_call: NA; clone_size: NA; j_call: TRBJ2-7; cdr3_nt: TGTGCCAGCAGTCACGGGACTCGGGTGGCCTACGAGCAGTACTTC; cdr3_aa: CASSHGTRVAYEQYF
v_call: TRBV4-3; d_call: NA; clone_size: NA; j_call: TRBJ2-7; cdr3_nt: TGCGCCAGCAGCCAAGATTATAGCGGCGAGCAGTACTTC; cdr3_aa: CASSQDYSGEQYF
v_call: TRBV15; d_call: TRBD1; clone_size: NA; j_call: TRBJ1-1; cdr3_nt: TGTGCCACCAGCAGAGATAGGGGCAGGGGGAGGACTGAAGCTTTCTTT; cdr3_aa: CATSRDRGRGRTEAFF
v_call: TRBV4-1; d_call: TRBD1; clone_size: NA; j_call: TRBJ2-5; cdr3_nt: TGCGCCAGCAGCGAGGGACAGGGGGAGAAAGAGACCCAGTACTTC; cdr3_aa: CASSEGQGEKETQYF
v_call: TRBV29-1; d_call: NA; clone_size: NA; j_call: TRBJ2-7; cdr3_nt: TGCAGCACAACCGGGACACAAATGGGGGAGCAGTACTTC; cdr3_aa: CSTTGTQMGEQYF
v_call: TRBV28; d_call: NA; clone_size: NA; j_call: TRBJ1-1; cdr3_nt: TGTGCCAGCAGGCCCCCGCAGGGGTGGGTTAACACTGAAGCTTTCTTT; cdr3_aa: CASRPPQGWVNTEAFF
v_call: TRBV7-3; d_call: TRBD1; clone_size: once; j_call: TRBJ1-5; cdr3_nt: TGTGCCAGCAGCTCGACAGGGGCCCATCAGCCCCAGCATTTT; cdr3_aa: CASSSTGAHQPQHF
v_call: TRBV27; d_call: NA; clone_size: NA; j_call: TRBJ2-1; cdr3_nt: TGTGCCAGCAGTTTAATCCCCTCTTCCTACAATGAGCAGTTCTTC; cdr3_aa: CASSLIPSSYNEQFF
v_call: TRBV5-1; d_call: TRBD1; clone_size: few; j_call: TRBJ1-5; cdr3_nt: TGCGCCAGCAGCTTAGGACAGGGTCAGCCCCAGCATTTT; cdr3_aa: CASSLGQGQPQHF
v_call: TRBV5-8; d_call: NA; clone_size: NA; j_call: TRBJ1-4; cdr3_nt: TGTGCCAGCCTCCTCGGCGGGGGCGGCGAAAAACTGTTTTTT; cdr3_aa: CASLLGGGGEKLFF
v_call: TRBV4-1; d_call: NA; clone_size: NA; j_call: TRBJ1-4; cdr3_nt: TGCGCCAGCAGCTCTCCCCCCAGCTTCCTTAATGAAAAACTGTTTTTT; cdr3_aa: CASSSPPSFLNEKLFF
v_call: TRBV15; d_call: NA; clone_size: many; j_call: TRBJ2-1; cdr3_nt: TGTGCCACCAGCAGAGTGGGCAATGAGCAGTTCTTC; cdr3_aa: CATSRVGNEQFF
v_call: TRBV4-1; d_call: NA; clone_size: few; j_call: TRBJ1-2; cdr3_nt: TGCGCCAGCAGCCAAGATTTGACAGGCTATGGCTACACCTTC; cdr3_aa: CASSQDLTGYGYTF
v_call: TRBV10-3; d_call: NA; clone_size: NA; j_call: TRBJ2-3; cdr3_nt: TGTGCCATCACTGAAGCCCTGGACGGTCCTAGCACAGATACGCAGTATTTT; cdr3_aa: CAITEALDGPSTDTQYF
v_call: TRBV4-3; d_call: TRBD2; clone_size: NA; j_call: TRBJ2-7; cdr3_nt: TGCGCCAGCAGTCCCGGGACTAGCGGAATATACGAGCAGTACTTC; cdr3_aa: CASSPGTSGIYEQYF
v_call: TRBV30; d_call: TRBD1; clone_size: NA; j_call: TRBJ2-1; cdr3_nt: TGTGCCTGGAGTCCTCCCCAGGGGGCCTCCTACAATGAGCAGTTCTTC; cdr3_aa: CAWSPPQGASYNEQFF
v_call: TRBV6-5; d_call: NA; clone_size: NA; j_call: TRBJ1-3; cdr3_nt: TGTGCCAGCAGACCGGGGCGAGACTCTGGAAACACCATATATTTT; cdr3_aa: CASRPGRDSGNTIYF
v_call: TRBV7-8; d_call: NA; clone_size: once; j_call: TRBJ1-6; cdr3_nt: TGTGCCAGCAGTCCACCCGCGGGACGTCACCATAATTCACCCCTCCACTTT; cdr3_aa: CASSPPAGRHHNSPLHF
v_call: TRBV28; d_call: NA; clone_size: NA; j_call: TRBJ1-5; cdr3_nt: TGTGCCAGCGGGGGGAGGGTCCAGCCCCAGCATTTT; cdr3_aa: CASGGRVQPQHF
v_call: TRBV7-8; d_call: NA; clone_size: NA; j_call: TRBJ2-7; cdr3_nt: TGTGCCAGCAGCCCCTACAGCAAATACGAGCAGTACTTC; cdr3_aa: CASSPYSKYEQYF
v_call: TRBV27; d_call: TRBD2; clone_size: NA; j_call: TRBJ2-6; cdr3_nt: TGTGCCAGCGGACCTAGCGGGAGAGGCTCTGGGGCCAACGTCCTGACTTTC; cdr3_aa: CASGPSGRGSGANVLTF
v_call: TRBV27; d_call: NA; clone_size: NA; j_call: TRBJ2-7; cdr3_nt: TGTGCCAGCAGTGTCGCGGGCGGGTACCAGTACTTC; cdr3_aa: CASSVAGGYQYF
v_call: TRBV5-5; d_call: NA; clone_size: NA; j_call: TRBJ2-7; cdr3_nt: TGTGCCAGCAGCCCGACCGGTAAGGGGCTAAGCTCCTACGAGCAGTACTTC; cdr3_aa: CASSPTGKGLSSYEQYF
v_call: TRBV7-3; d_call: NA; clone_size: NA; j_call: TRBJ2-1; cdr3_nt: TGTGCCAGCAGCTTAATTGGAGACAATGAGCAGTTCTTC; cdr3_aa: CASSLIGDNEQFF
v_call: TRBV29-1; d_call: TRBD2; clone_size: NA; j_call: TRBJ2-3; cdr3_nt: TGCAGCGTTGACGGGGGAGGGCCCAGAGATACGCAGTATTTT; cdr3_aa: CSVDGGGPRDTQYF
v_call: TRBV7-9; d_call: TRBD1; clone_size: NA; j_call: TRBJ1-2; cdr3_nt: TGTGCCAGCAGCTTAGTGGGACAGGCACGTAACTATGGCTACACCTTC; cdr3_aa: CASSLVGQARNYGYTF
v_call: TRBV2; d_call: NA; clone_size: NA; j_call: TRBJ2-1; cdr3_nt: TGTGCCAGCGGTAAAGGATTTGAGCAGTTCTTC; cdr3_aa: CASGKGFEQFF
v_call: TRBV9; d_call: TRBD2; clone_size: NA; j_call: TRBJ2-1; cdr3_nt: TGTGCCAGCAGCATACAGACTAGCGGAGGTGAGCAGTTCTTC; cdr3_aa: CASSIQTSGGEQFF
v_call: TRBV2; d_call: TRBD2; clone_size: NA; j_call: TRBJ2-5; cdr3_nt: TGTGCCAGCAGTGACCTGACTAGCAGTCAAGAGACCCAGTACTTC; cdr3_aa: CASSDLTSSQETQYF
v_call: TRBV2; d_call: NA; clone_size: NA; j_call: TRBJ2-7; cdr3_nt: TGTGCCAGCAGTGTGGACAGAGTGGGGGGGCAGTACTTC; cdr3_aa: CASSVDRVGGQYF
v_call: TRBV2; d_call: TRBD2; clone_size: NA; j_call: TRBJ2-3; cdr3_nt: TGTGCCAGCAGTCCTCTTAGCGGGAGAGGGGCAGATACGCAGTATTTT; cdr3_aa: CASSPLSGRGADTQYF
v_call: TRBV5-1; d_call: NA; clone_size: few; j_call: TRBJ2-1; cdr3_nt: TGCGCCAGCAGCTTGGTGGTCGATGAGCAGTTCTTC; cdr3_aa: CASSLVVDEQFF
v_call: TRBV27; d_call: NA; clone_size: few; j_call: TRBJ1-2; cdr3_nt: TGTGCCAGCAGTTTATACGGACGGGGCTATGGCTACACCTTC; cdr3_aa: CASSLYGRGYGYTF
v_call: TRBV27; d_call: TRBD1; clone_size: NA; j_call: TRBJ1-1; cdr3_nt: TGTGCCAGCAGCTTGACAGGGAAGCCCTTAGCGAACACTGAAGCTTTCTTT; cdr3_aa: CASSLTGKPLANTEAFF
v_call: TRBV5-1; d_call: NA; clone_size: NA; j_call: TRBJ2-3; cdr3_nt: TGCGCCAGCATCAGCAGTTCTAGCACAGATACGCAGTATTTT; cdr3_aa: CASISSSSTDTQYF
v_call: TRBV7-2; d_call: NA; clone_size: NA; j_call: TRBJ1-1; cdr3_nt: TGTGCCAGCAGCTTAGGTTCGAGGGGTATCGAAACTGAAGCTTTCTTT; cdr3_aa: CASSLGSRGIETEAFF
v_call: TRBV7-9; d_call: TRBD1; clone_size: NA; j_call: TRBJ1-2; cdr3_nt: TGTGCCAGCAGCAGGGGACAGGGCCCTAACTATGGCTACACCTTC; cdr3_aa: CASSRGQGPNYGYTF
v_call: TRBV7-6; d_call: NA; clone_size: NA; j_call: TRBJ2-2; cdr3_nt: TGTGCCAGCAGCTTAGCGGGGTCTAGCGCGGACGGGGAGCTGTTTTTT; cdr3_aa: CASSLAGSSADGELFF
v_call: TRBV27; d_call: NA; clone_size: NA; j_call: TRBJ1-1; cdr3_nt: TGTGCCAGCAGTTGGGCGGGACACCTCAACACTGAAGCTTTCTTT; cdr3_aa: CASSWAGHLNTEAFF
v_call: TRBV4-3; d_call: NA; clone_size: NA; j_call: TRBJ1-1; cdr3_nt: TGCGCCAGCAGCCAGACCCGGGACACAGCAAACACTGAAGCTTTCTTT; cdr3_aa: CASSQTRDTANTEAFF
v_call: TRBV11-2; d_call: NA; clone_size: few; j_call: TRBJ1-1; cdr3_nt: TGTGCCAGCAGCTTAGGGCCTTGGACAGCCAACACTGAAGCTTTCTTT; cdr3_aa: CASSLGPWTANTEAFF
v_call: TRBV19; d_call: TRBD2; clone_size: many; j_call: TRBJ2-1; cdr3_nt: TGTGCCTCGGCGCTAGCGGCCTACAATGAGCAGTTCTTC; cdr3_aa: CASALAAYNEQFF
v_call: TRBV4-1; d_call: NA; clone_size: NA; j_call: TRBJ2-7; cdr3_nt: TGCGCCAGCAGCCAAGAATATTCAGGGTTATACGAGCAGTACTTC; cdr3_aa: CASSQEYSGLYEQYF
v_call: TRBV9; d_call: NA; clone_size: few; j_call: TRBJ2-2; cdr3_nt: TGTGCCAGCAGGGACAGAGTCGGGGAGCTGTTTTTT; cdr3_aa: CASRDRVGELFF
v_call: TRBV6-1; d_call: NA; clone_size: NA; j_call: TRBJ1-4; cdr3_nt: TGTGCCAGCAGTGACGGTGATATGCTGTTTTTT; cdr3_aa: CASSDGDMLFF
v_call: TRBV6-5; d_call: NA; clone_size: NA; j_call: TRBJ1-5; cdr3_nt: TGTGCCAGCAGTTACAGCACGGGAGGTCAGCCCCAGCATTTT; cdr3_aa: CASSYSTGGQPQHF
v_call: TRBV7-3; d_call: TRBD1; clone_size: NA; j_call: TRBJ1-1; cdr3_nt: TGTGCCAGCAGCTTAAAGGGACAGGGGGCTGAAGCTTTCTTT; cdr3_aa: CASSLKGQGAEAFF
v_call: TRBV5-1; d_call: TRBD1; clone_size: few; j_call: TRBJ1-4; cdr3_nt: TGCGCCAGCAGCTTGGGGACAGGGGGCAATCGGGTATCTAATGAAAAACTGTTTTTT; cdr3_aa: CASSLGTGGNRVSNEKLFF
v_call: TRBV11-3; d_call: NA; clone_size: NA; j_call: TRBJ2-1; cdr3_nt: TGTGCCAGCAGTAAGGAGGCCTCCTACAATGAGCAGTTCTTC; cdr3_aa: CASSKEASYNEQFF
v_call: TRBV27; d_call: NA; clone_size: NA; j_call: TRBJ1-3; cdr3_nt: TGTGCCAGCAGTTTAAGGATACCCAGCCTCTCTGGAAACACCATATATTTT; cdr3_aa: CASSLRIPSLSGNTIYF
v_call: TRBV7-3; d_call: NA; clone_size: NA; j_call: TRBJ2-5; cdr3_nt: TGTGCCAGCAGCCAGGACGGGCAGACCCAGTACTTC; cdr3_aa: CASSQDGQTQYF
v_call: TRBV7-2; d_call: NA; clone_size: NA; j_call: TRBJ2-1; cdr3_nt: TGTGCCAGCAGCTTAGAACTCCTTGAGAGCTACAATGAGCAGTTCTTC; cdr3_aa: CASSLELLESYNEQFF